This T cell receptor (beta chain) stems from a study of T cell responses to AZD1222 COVID-19 vaccine (dated by TCRdb to about 2021). For the wider study: AZD1222 recipients with second doses at about 4 weeks or about 12 weeks were pooled, because spike-specific TCR depth and breadth did not differ between schedules. TCR sequencing was performed for 230 to 250 trial participants, of whom around 200 were given two doses of AZD1222 and around 25 were given two doses of MenACWY control vaccine. Trial participants were enrolled by age into subgroups of 18-55, 56-69 and 70-plus years, and 148, 28 and 57 TCR-sequenced participants, respectively, were included in these subgroups. Overall results and qualifications from the work: Because no day 14 peak-response samples were available, the repertoires could be characterized only after the peak T cell response. The 56-69-year group was small, and its depth increase did not reach significance, likely because of low power. Reportedly, almost half of the unique spike-specific TCRs recognized epitopes lying outside the regions that are mutated in the B.1.351 and B.1.1.7 variants. Conclusions about previously exposed vaccinees are limited, since just five to seven AZD1222 recipients were seropositive for SARS-CoV-2 at baseline. Participants were mostly white British, with more females than males. The authors suggested clonal diversity may have been underestimated. Spike-specific TCR breadth and depth rose significantly after two AZD1222 doses compared with day 0 and with MenACWY recipients. Vaccine-associated CD4 TCRs spanned the whole spike protein, with dominant responses in regions 160-218 and 743-854.

Reading the label with the study, this specimen's time point is: baseline before first vaccination. Samples from vaccinated people were obtained from the UK trials COV001 and COV002, which included a single-blind randomized controlled phase 2/3 trial of AZD1222 (ChAdOx1 nCoV-19) in healthy adults. For TCRbeta chain sequencing, PBMC samples were collected from trial participants at day 0 and at day 28 after the second dose. For CDR1 and CDR2, the germline V gene lists SQVTM and ANQGSEA. V sheds 3 bases and J sheds 3 bases, leaving 14 bases between their ends. From cysteine to phenylalanine, the CDR3 is 14 amino acids long. Kept here is only the CDR3 DNA, which spans 42 bases and is read in frame from base 1. The CDR3 regions of human TCRbeta chains were analyzed by immunosequencing. In the original analysis: TCRs in the repertoires were matched against a reference library of SARS-CoV-2-specific TCRs that had been generated with the MIRA antigen-specificity platform. Breadth was defined as the fraction of unique TCRs that were SARS-CoV-2-associated, and depth was defined as the fraction of total T cells that were SARS-CoV-2-associated. Using the MIRA data, each spike-specific TCR was mapped to the spike region that the TCR reacts to and placed in a CD4 or CD8 class. Log10-transformed breadth and depth values were compared by one-way ANOVA with Sidak's multiple comparisons tests. TCRdb retrieved this table from immuneACCESS and kept in-frame rearrangements only. Not all clones are present; in checked studies, unresolved V genes account for under half, and no reason is known for the remainder. For V, J and clone size, that table is used; D and trimming come from the DNA. For this sample there are some 160,000 clones; around nine tenths appear just once. In total, the top ten clones hold around 6% of the sample.

Worth noting for this clone: Its antigen remains undetermined. Base-call qualities are not available, and no considerably larger clone is one nucleotide away.

The TCR sequence derives from an adult in good health. The sample consisted of peripheral blood, taken on day 0 of AZD1222 vaccination. Rearrangement joined TRBV29-1 to TRBJ1-2, with the D gene not confidently named. The CDR3 in this case is CSVDGIFEDYGYTF. The DNA sequence reads TGCAGCGTTGATGGTATCTTTGAGGACTATGGCTACACCTTC.